This T cell receptor beta chain came from a study of T-cell reconstitution after alpha-beta-depleted transplantation in children listed by TCRdb under 2016. At the level of the whole study: Using TCR repertoire profiling, the study followed T-cell immune reconstitution in a quantitative way in children after TCRalphabeta/CD19-depleted allogeneic hematopoietic cell transplantation. Points the paper makes about the study in general: Hyperexpanded clone frequencies declined over subsequent months; after one year, T-cell counts and TCRbeta diversity were mostly attributed to newly produced T cells. The apparently early recovery of alphabetaT-cell counts about two months after transplant reportedly depended on only several hundred rapidly expanded clones that came from non-depleted graft cells. In some patients, the high TCRbeta diversity seen at day 60 was put down to recipient T cells and intrathymic progenitors that had survived conditioning.

The library came from PCR. These reads were obtained on an Illumina HiSeq 2500. TCR library preparation used molecular barcoding, with unique molecular identifiers applied to normalize quantification of the TCRbeta repertoire. In-frame beta chains were kept once TCRdb had trimmed the public reads at Q25 with fastp and called clones with MiXCR. For every CDR3 protein sequence, its rows merge into one entry that carries the most common genes and DNA. In all, the sample holds about 590,000 distinct CDR3 sequences, and over 10% of those were seen once. Jointly, the top ten make up 2.2% of the sample. A remark on this clonotype: What this receptor recognizes is not known. Within one base of it there is no much larger clone, and no base qualities were kept.

The treatment or condition label, read with the paper, signifies: allogeneic hematopoietic cell transplantation with graft depleted of TCRalphabeta T cells and CD19 B cells. Transplant recipients were children who received TCRalphabeta/CD19-depleted allogeneic hematopoietic cell grafts. The CDR3 holds 14 amino acids from the cysteine to the phenylalanine. The read is trimmed to its CDR3 DNA, 42 bases read in frame from base 1. CDR1 and CDR2, per the germline V gene, are ENHRY and SYGVKD. V lost 5 bases and J lost 4 bases; the stretch between them is 15 bases long. The receptor chain draws on TRBV10-3 and TRBJ2-7; perhaps TRBD1 is the D gene, with 5 bases matching. The sequenced sample was PBMCs, mostly from graft donor cells, obtained 360 days after TCRalphabeta/CD19-depleted stem cell transplant. The clonotype was recovered from a male patient aged 5 to 17 who had a stem cell transplant for acute myeloid leukemia, so the T cells may come from the graft donor. The bases are TGTGCCATCAGTTTATCCAAGACAGATTACGAGCAGTACTTC. Its amino acids are CAISLSKTDYEQYF.